This T cell receptor beta chain was recorded in a study of shared T cell receptors in the human thymus. The CDR3 has 15 amino acids. V shed 1 base and J shed 0 bases, with 9 bases lying between them. Looked up from germline, CDR1 is MNHEY and CDR2 is SMNVEV (reference sequence). Method: immunoSEQ multiplex PCR; TCRdb's copy keeps in-frame clones and lacks some. The repertoire holds roughly 660,000 clones, around 89% seen once, with around 0.0099% in the top ten. The same sample was also studied in work on human thymus T cells. From that paper: Immunologically healthy infants in Finland undergoing congenital heart defect surgery were the donors. Thymus pieces cut out during corrective heart surgery were the tissue that was used. Thymic and blood repertoires seemed to favor certain V and J genes. What related research reported was that thymic repertoires overlapped highly among unrelated individuals.

The material sequenced was thymocytes. The genes are TRBV27 and TRBJ1-1; D remains ambiguous. The sequence came from a boy under three years old with a congenital heart defect. As DNA, the CDR3 is TGTGCCAGCAGTTTATACGAGGGAATGAACACTGAAGCTTTCTTT. It specifies CASSLYEGMNTEAFF.